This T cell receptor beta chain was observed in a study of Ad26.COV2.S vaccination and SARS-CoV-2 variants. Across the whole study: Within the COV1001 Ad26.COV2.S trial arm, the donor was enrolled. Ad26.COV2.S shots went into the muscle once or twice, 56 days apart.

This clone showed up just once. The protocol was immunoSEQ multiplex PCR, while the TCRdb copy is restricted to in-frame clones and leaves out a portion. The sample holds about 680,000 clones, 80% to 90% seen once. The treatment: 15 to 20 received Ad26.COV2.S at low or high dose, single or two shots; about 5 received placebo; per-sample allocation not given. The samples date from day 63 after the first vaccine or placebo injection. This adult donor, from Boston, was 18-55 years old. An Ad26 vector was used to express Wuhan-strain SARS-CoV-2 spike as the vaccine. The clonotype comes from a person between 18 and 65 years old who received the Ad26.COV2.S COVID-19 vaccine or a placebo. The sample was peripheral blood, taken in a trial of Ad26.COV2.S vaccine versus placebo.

The CDR3 region is CSASTPVVAEQFF. The CDR3 DNA reads TGCAGTGCTAGTACCCCTGTCGTGGCTGAGCAGTTCTTC. This chain links TRBV20-1 with TRBJ2-1; D is uncertain. From germline, CDR1 is DFQATT and CDR2 SNEGSKA (reference sequence). V gave up 3 bases and J gave up 9 bases, with 15 bases separating them. CDR3 length equals 13 residues.